This TCR beta chain was observed in a study of cytomegalovirus exposure and HLA in healthy donors. Study conclusions and caveats: Some TCR beta chains (more than 150 of them) were listed as cytomegalovirus-associated. Among donors in an Asian-associated ancestry cluster, a later analysis reportedly found fewer N-insertions than the roughly 700-donor mean. Researchers left out some V segments, among them TRBV6-2 and TRBV6-3, as indistinguishable.

Primers: 60 Vbeta forward and 13 Jbeta reverse. Some clones are missing from TCRdb's copy, which holds only in-frame ones; the method was immunoSEQ multiplex PCR. This sample yields 90,000 or so clones, of which roughly four fifths are seen a single time; roughly 3.4% belongs to the top ten. CDR3 length equals 15 residues. Trimming cost V 0 bases and J 5 bases; bases outside gene matches: 3. Germline loops: CDR1 SGHRS, CDR2 YFSETQ. Remarks on this clone: Its cognate antigen is unknown.

Sequenced sample: PBMCs. V and J are TRBV5-1 and TRBJ2-1, with 9 positions matching TRBD1. The sequence was collected from a man aged 25-40 years in good health and CMV-seropositive. DNA of the CDR3: TGCGCCAGCAGCTTGGGGGGGACAGGGCACAATGAGCAGTTCTTC. Protein product: CASSLGGTGHNEQFF.